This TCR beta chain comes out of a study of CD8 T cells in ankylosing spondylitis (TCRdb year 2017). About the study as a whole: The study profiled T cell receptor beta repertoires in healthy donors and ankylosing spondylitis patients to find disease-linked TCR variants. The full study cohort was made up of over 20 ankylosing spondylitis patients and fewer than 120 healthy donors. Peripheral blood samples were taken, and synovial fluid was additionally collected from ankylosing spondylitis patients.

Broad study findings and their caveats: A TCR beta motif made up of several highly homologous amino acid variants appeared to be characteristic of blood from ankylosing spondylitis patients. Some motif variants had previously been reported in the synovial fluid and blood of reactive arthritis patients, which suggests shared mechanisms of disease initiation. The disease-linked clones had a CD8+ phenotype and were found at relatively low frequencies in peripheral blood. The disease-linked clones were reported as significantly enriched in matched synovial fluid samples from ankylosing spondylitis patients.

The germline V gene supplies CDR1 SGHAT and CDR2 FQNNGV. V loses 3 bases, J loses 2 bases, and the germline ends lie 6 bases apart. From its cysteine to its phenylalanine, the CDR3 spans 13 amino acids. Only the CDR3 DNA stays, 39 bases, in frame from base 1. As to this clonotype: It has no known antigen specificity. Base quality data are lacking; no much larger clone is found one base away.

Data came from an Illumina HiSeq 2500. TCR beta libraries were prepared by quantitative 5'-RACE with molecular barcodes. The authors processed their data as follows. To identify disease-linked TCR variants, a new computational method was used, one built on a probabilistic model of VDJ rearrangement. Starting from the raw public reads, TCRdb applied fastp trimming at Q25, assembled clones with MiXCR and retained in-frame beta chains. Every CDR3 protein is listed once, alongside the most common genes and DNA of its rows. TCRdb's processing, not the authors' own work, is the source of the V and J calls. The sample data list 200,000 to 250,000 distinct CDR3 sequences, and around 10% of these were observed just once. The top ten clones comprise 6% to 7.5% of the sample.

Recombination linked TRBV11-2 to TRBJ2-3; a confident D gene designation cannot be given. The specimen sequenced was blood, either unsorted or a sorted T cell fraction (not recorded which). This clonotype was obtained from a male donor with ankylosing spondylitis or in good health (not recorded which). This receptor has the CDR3 CASSFVITDTQYF. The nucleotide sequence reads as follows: TGTGCCAGCAGCTTCGTAATCACAGATACGCAGTATTTT.